This T cell receptor beta chain was obtained from a study of shared clonotypes between healthy human individuals. Remarks on this clone: Its matching antigen is unknown.

Trimming removed 8 bases from V and 4 bases from J, with 12 bases in between. CDR1 and CDR2 from the germline V gene are MDHEN and SYDVKM. This CDR3 is built from 13 residues. General study results and limits: It was observed that about 5% of naive CD4 clonotypes were shared across a handful of donors. Clonotype sharing among donors was expected to depend on sequencing depth.

Replicate PCRs for sorted subsets used about 200 ng DNA; this equaled about 30,000 T cell genomes. Method: immunoSEQ multiplex PCR; TCRdb's copy keeps in-frame clones and lacks some. Of about 1.1 million clones listed, roughly 74% were seen once; the top ten hold around 0.61%. The receptor comes from a man aged 18 to 29 in good health. Some clones in this sample may be carry-over from other donors' samples. Material: memory CD4+ T cells from PBMCs. Subset in this sample: CD45RA-negative fraction. This chain joins TRBV28 and TRBJ1-5; D unresolved. The CDR3 DNA reads as TGTGCCAGCGGGTGGTCCCCTAATCAGCCCCAGCATTTT. Protein product: CASGWSPNQPQHF. Based on the CDR3 plus reference TRBV28 and TRBJ1-5, the full variable domain is DVKVTQSSRYLVKRTGEKVFLECVQDMDHENMFWYRQDPGLGLRLIYFSYDVKMKEKGDIPEGYSVSREKKERFSLILESASTNQTSMYLCASGWSPNQPQHFGDGTRLSIL.